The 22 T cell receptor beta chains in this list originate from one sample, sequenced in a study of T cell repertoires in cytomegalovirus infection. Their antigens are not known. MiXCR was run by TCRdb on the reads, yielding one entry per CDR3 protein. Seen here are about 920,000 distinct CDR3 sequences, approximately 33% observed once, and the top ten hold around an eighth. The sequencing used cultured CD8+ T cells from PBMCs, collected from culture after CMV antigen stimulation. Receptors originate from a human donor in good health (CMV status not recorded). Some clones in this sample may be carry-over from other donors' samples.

The CDR3: CASSLMEGFEKLFF. The CDR3 nucleotides are TGTGCCAGCAGCTTAATGGAGGGGTTTGAAAAACTGTTTTTT. The chain employs TRBV7-9 and TRBJ1-4; D perhaps matches TRBD1 (5 bases). V was trimmed by 2 bases and J by 7 bases, leaving 11 bases between them. Germline V gene lookup returns CDR1 SEHNR and CDR2 FQNEAQ (reference sequence). The CDR3 extends over 14 amino acids.

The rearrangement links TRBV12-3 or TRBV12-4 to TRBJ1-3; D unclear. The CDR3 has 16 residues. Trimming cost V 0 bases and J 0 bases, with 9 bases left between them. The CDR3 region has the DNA TGTGCCAGCAGTTTAGCGCCGGTGGCCTCTGGAAACACCATATATTTT. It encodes CASSLAPVASGNTIYF.

CDR3 coding DNA: TGTGCCAGCATCGCGGGGGGGCCCACAGATACGCAGTATTTT. It encodes CASIAGGPTDTQYF. This chain uses TRBV6-2 or TRBV6-3 with TRBJ2-3; the match to TRBD2 covers 9 bases. CDR3 length equals 14 residues. J lost 2 bases, V lost 7 bases, and 4 bases had no gene match. Germline V gene data show CDR1 as MNHEY and CDR2 as SVGEGT.

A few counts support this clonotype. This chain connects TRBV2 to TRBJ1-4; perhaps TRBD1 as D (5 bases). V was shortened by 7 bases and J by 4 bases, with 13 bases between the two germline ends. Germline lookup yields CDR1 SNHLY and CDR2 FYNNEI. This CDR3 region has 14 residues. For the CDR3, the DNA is TGTGCCAGCACTCCGGGACGGTATAATGAAAAACTGTTTTTT. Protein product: CASTPGRYNEKLFF.

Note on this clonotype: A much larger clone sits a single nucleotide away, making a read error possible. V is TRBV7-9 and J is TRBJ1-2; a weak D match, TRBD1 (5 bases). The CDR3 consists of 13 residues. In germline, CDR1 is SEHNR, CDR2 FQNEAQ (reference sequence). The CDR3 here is CVSTAGLLYGYTF. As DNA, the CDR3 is TGTGTCAGCACCGCGGGACTGCTCTATGGCTACACCTTC.

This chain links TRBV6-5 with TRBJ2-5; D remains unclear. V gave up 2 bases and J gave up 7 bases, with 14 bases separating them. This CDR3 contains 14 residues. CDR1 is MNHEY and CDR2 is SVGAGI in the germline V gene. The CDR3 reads CASSYKTDTGTQYF. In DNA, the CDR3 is TGTGCCAGCAGTTACAAAACAGATACTGGGACCCAGTACTTC.

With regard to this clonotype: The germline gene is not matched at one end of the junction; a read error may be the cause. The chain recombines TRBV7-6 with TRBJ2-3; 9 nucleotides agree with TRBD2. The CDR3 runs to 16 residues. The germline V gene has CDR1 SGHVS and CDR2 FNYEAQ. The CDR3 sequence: CASSPSTSGYGDTQYF. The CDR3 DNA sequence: TGTGCTAGCAGCCCTTCGACTAGCGGATATGGGGATACGCAGTATTTT.

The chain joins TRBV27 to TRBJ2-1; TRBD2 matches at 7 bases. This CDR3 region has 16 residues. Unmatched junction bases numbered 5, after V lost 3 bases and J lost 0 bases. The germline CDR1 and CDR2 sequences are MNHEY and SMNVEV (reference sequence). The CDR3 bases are TGTGCCAGCAGTTTGTCCGGGACTATCTCCTACAATGAGCAGTTCTTC. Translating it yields CASSLSGTISYNEQFF.

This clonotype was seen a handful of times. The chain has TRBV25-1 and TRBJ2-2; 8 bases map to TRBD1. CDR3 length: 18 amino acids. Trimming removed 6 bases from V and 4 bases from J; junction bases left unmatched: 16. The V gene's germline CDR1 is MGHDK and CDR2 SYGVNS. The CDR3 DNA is TGTGCCAGCAGCGTAAGGAAAGAGACAGGGGAAGGCACCGGGGAGCTGTTTTTT. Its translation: CASSVRKETGEGTGELFF.

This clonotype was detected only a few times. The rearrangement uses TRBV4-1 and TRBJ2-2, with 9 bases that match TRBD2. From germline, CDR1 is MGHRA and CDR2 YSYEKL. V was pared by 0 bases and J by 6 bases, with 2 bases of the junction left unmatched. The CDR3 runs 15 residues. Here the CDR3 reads CASSQDAGGPGELFF. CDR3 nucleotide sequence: TGCGCCAGCAGCCAAGACGCGGGGGGGCCCGGGGAGCTGTTTTTT.

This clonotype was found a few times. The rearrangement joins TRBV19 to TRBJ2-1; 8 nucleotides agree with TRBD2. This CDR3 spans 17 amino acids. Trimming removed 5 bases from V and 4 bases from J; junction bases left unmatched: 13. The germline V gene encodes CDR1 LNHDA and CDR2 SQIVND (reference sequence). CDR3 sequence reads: CASSPQSSGAPYNEQFF. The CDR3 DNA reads TGTGCCAGTAGTCCACAAAGTAGCGGGGCACCTTACAATGAGCAGTTCTTC. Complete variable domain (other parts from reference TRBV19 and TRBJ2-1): DGGITQSPKYLFRKEGQNVTLSCEQNLNHDAMYWYRQDPGQGLRLIYYSQIVNDFQKGDIAEGYSVSREKKESFPLTVTSAQKNPTAFYLCASSPQSSGAPYNEQFFGPGTRLTVL.

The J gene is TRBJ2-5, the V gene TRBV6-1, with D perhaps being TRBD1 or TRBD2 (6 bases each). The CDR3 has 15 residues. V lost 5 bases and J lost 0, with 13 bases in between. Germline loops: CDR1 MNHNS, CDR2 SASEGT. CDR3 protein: CASSPGGPYQETQYF. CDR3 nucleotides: TGTGCCAGCAGTCCCGGGGGCCCGTACCAAGAGACCCAGTACTTC.

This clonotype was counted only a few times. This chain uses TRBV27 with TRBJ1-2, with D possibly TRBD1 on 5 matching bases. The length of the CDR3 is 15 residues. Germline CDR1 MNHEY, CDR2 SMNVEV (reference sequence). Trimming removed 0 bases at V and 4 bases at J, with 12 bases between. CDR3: CASSLSPGGGYGYTF. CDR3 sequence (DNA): TGTGCCAGCAGTTTATCACCAGGTGGGGGCTATGGCTACACCTTC.

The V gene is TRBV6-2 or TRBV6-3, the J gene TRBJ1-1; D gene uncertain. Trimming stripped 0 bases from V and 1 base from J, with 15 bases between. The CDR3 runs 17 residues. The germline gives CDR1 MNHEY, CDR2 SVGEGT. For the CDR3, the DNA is TGTGCCAGCAGTTACTCCACAACGGTGGGCAAGAACACTGAAGCTTTCTTT. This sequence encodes CASSYSTTVGKNTEAFF.

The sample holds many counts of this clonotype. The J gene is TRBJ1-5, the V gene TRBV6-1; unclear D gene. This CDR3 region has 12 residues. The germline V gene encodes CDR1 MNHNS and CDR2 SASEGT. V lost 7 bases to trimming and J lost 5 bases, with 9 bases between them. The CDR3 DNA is TGTGCCAGCACTGGCTCAGATCAGCCCCAGCATTTT. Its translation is CASTGSDQPQHF.

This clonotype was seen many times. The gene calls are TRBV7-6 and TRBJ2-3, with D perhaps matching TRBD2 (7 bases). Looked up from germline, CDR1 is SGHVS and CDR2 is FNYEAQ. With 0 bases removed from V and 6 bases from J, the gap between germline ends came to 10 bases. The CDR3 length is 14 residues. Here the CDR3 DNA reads TGTGCCAGCAGCTTAGCAGGGGGGGCTGATACGCAGTATTTT. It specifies CASSLAGGADTQYF. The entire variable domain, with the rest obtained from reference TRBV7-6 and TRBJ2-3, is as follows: GAGVSQSPRYKVTKRGQDVALRCDPISGHVSLYWYRQALGQGPEFLTYFNYEAQQDKSGLPNDRFSAERPEGSISTLTIQRTEQRDSAMYRCASSLAGGADTQYFGPGTRLTVL.

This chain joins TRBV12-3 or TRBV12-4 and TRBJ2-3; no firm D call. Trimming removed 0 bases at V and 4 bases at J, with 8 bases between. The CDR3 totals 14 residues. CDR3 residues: CASSLARSPDTQYF. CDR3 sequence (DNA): TGTGCCAGCAGTTTAGCCCGGTCCCCAGATACGCAGTATTTT.

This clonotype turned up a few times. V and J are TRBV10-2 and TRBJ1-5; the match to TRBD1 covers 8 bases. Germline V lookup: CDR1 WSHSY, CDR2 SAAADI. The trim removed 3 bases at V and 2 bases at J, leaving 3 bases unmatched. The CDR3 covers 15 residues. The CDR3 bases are TGCGCCAGCAGTGATTCGACAGGGGGCAATCAGCCCCAGCATTTT. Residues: CASSDSTGGNQPQHF.

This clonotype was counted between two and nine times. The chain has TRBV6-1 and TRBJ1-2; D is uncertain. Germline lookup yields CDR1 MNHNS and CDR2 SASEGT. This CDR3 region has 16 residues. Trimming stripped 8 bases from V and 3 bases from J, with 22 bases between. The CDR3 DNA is TGTGCCAGCTGCCCGGGCCACGAGACTAAACACTATGGCTACACCTTC. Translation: CASCPGHETKHYGYTF.

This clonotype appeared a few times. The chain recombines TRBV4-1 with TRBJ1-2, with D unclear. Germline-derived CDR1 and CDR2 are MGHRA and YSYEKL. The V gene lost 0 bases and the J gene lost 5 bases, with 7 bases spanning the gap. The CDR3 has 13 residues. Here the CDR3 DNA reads TGCGCCAGCAGCCAAGAGGAACTATATGGCTACACCTTC. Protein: CASSQEELYGYTF.

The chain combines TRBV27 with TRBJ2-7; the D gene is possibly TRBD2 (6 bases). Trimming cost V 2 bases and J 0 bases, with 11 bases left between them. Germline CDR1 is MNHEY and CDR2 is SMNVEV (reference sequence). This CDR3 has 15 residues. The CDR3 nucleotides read TGTGCCAGCAGTTTAATGGACGGGAGCTCCTACGAGCAGTACTTC. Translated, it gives CASSLMDGSSYEQYF.

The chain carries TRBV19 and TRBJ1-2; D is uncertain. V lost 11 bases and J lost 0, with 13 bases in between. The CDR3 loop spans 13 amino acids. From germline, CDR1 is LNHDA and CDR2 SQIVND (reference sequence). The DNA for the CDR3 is TGTGCCTGTTTCGGGGAATCTAACTATGGCTACACCTTC. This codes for CACFGESNYGYTF.